This is a list of T cell receptor beta chains from one sample in a study of cytomegalovirus exposure and HLA in healthy donors. Clones were sequenced by immunoSEQ multiplex PCR, and TCRdb holds only the in-frame ones, with some missing. Counted here are approximately 100,000 clones, about 74% occurring once; the ten biggest clones make up approximately 1.8%. Specimen: PBMCs. The receptors stem from a male donor in good health and CMV-seronegative. The CDR3 runs from the conserved cysteine through the conserved F or W. D genes are given only for firm matches. Part of the rows lack a size; the others show once, few, many or a class for expanded clones.

d_gene: TRBD1
abundance: .
v_gene: TRBV7-9
j_gene: TRBJ1-2
CDR3nt: TGTGCCAGCAGCCCATCCGACAGGGCTAACTATGGCTACACCTTC
CDR3aa: CASSPSDRANYGYTF

d_gene: TRBD2
abundance: once
v_gene: TRBV5-1
j_gene: TRBJ2-2
CDR3nt: TGCGCCAGCGCTGGACTAGCGGGAATAACCGGGGAGCTGTTTTTT
CDR3aa: CASAGLAGITGELFF

d_gene: .
abundance: .
v_gene: TRBV11-2
j_gene: TRBJ1-2
CDR3nt: TGTGCCAGCAGCTACGGTGTCAATGGCTACACCTTC
CDR3aa: CASSYGVNGYTF

d_gene: .
abundance: once
v_gene: TRBV28
j_gene: TRBJ1-1
CDR3nt: TGTGCCAGCAGTTTATTGGGACAAAGCATCATGAACACTGAAGCTTTCTTT
CDR3aa: CASSLLGQSIMNTEAFF

d_gene: .
abundance: .
v_gene: TRBV6-1
j_gene: TRBJ2-1
CDR3nt: TGTGCCAGCAGTTCGGTGGGGCCCTACAATGAGCAGTTCTTC
CDR3aa: CASSSVGPYNEQFF

d_gene: TRBD2
abundance: .
v_gene: TRBV6-6
j_gene: TRBJ2-2
CDR3nt: TGTGCCAGCACCCCGGGGGGGAACACCGGGGAGCTGTTTTTT
CDR3aa: CASTPGGNTGELFF

d_gene: TRBD1
abundance: .
v_gene: TRBV19
j_gene: TRBJ1-1
CDR3nt: TGTGCCAGTACCCCGGGACAGGGGGCTTCTGAAGCTTTCTTT
CDR3aa: CASTPGQGASEAFF

d_gene: TRBD2
abundance: .
v_gene: TRBV7-7
j_gene: TRBJ2-5
CDR3nt: TGTGCTAGCAGCTTAGGGAGTCTAGCGGGAGAGACCCAGTACTTC
CDR3aa: CASSLGSLAGETQYF

d_gene: TRBD1
abundance: .
v_gene: TRBV7-9
j_gene: TRBJ2-7
CDR3nt: TGTGCCAGCAGCTTAAAGACCGGGACAGCAAAGGACTACGAGCAGTACTTC
CDR3aa: CASSLKTGTAKDYEQYF

d_gene: TRBD2
abundance: medium-sized
v_gene: TRBV6-6
j_gene: TRBJ2-1
CDR3nt: TGTGCCAGCAGTTACAGGACTAGCGGAAACAATGAGCAGTTCTTC
CDR3aa: CASSYRTSGNNEQFF

d_gene: TRBD2
abundance: few
v_gene: TRBV27
j_gene: TRBJ2-1
CDR3nt: TGTGCCAGCACTCCCCGGGGCGGGAGGTCGTTATTAAGCTCCTACAATGAGCAGTTCTTC
CDR3aa: CASTPRGGRSLLSSYNEQFF

d_gene: TRBD1
abundance: once
v_gene: TRBV28
j_gene: TRBJ1-2
CDR3nt: TGTGCCAGCAAACAGGGGGCCCTTGGCTACACCTTC
CDR3aa: CASKQGALGYTF

d_gene: .
abundance: .
v_gene: TRBV7-8
j_gene: TRBJ1-2
CDR3nt: TGTGCCAGCAGGGCGACAGATCATGGCTACACCTTC
CDR3aa: CASRATDHGYTF

d_gene: TRBD1
abundance: .
v_gene: TRBV6-5
j_gene: TRBJ1-5
CDR3nt: TGTGCCAGCAGTTCGCAGGACAGGGGCTACAATCAGCCCCAGCATTTT
CDR3aa: CASSSQDRGYNQPQHF

d_gene: TRBD1
abundance: .
v_gene: TRBV5-1
j_gene: TRBJ2-3
CDR3nt: TGCGCCAGCAGCCCTACGGGACAGATCACAGATACGCAGTATTTT
CDR3aa: CASSPTGQITDTQYF

d_gene: TRBD1
abundance: .
v_gene: TRBV6-1
j_gene: TRBJ1-5
CDR3nt: TGTGCCAGCAGTGTCAGGGGGAAGGGGCGTCAGCCCCAGCATTTT
CDR3aa: CASSVRGKGRQPQHF

d_gene: TRBD2
abundance: .
v_gene: TRBV15
j_gene: TRBJ2-3
CDR3nt: TGTGCCACCAGCAGAGATTTAGAGGGAGGGACAGATACGCAGTATTTT
CDR3aa: CATSRDLEGGTDTQYF

d_gene: TRBD1
abundance: .
v_gene: TRBV6-5
j_gene: TRBJ1-5
CDR3nt: TGTGCCAGCAGACAGGGGATCAACCAGCCCCAGCATTTT
CDR3aa: CASRQGINQPQHF

d_gene: .
abundance: .
v_gene: TRBV6-1
j_gene: TRBJ2-1
CDR3nt: TGTGCCAGCAGTGACGATCTCCCCCGGAGTATCTACAATGAGCAGTTCTTC
CDR3aa: CASSDDLPRSIYNEQFF

d_gene: TRBD1
abundance: .
v_gene: TRBV27
j_gene: TRBJ2-5
CDR3nt: TGTGCCAGCAGAGAGATTCGGAGACAGGGGGCCCCCGTTCCACAAGAGACCCAGTACTTC
CDR3aa: CASREIRRQGAPVPQETQYF

d_gene: .
abundance: .
v_gene: TRBV28
j_gene: TRBJ1-2
CDR3nt: TGTGCCAGCAGTTTAATCTCAGGGGATACTAACTATGGCTACACCTTC
CDR3aa: CASSLISGDTNYGYTF

d_gene: TRBD1
abundance: .
v_gene: TRBV2
j_gene: TRBJ1-3
CDR3nt: TGTGCCAGCAGTGGACGGACAGGGAACACCATATATTTT
CDR3aa: CASSGRTGNTIYF

d_gene: .
abundance: .
v_gene: TRBV4-1
j_gene: TRBJ2-7
CDR3nt: TGCGCCAGCAGCCAAGTTTCCCTGCGCGGGACCGGGGACGAGCAGTACTTC
CDR3aa: CASSQVSLRGTGDEQYF

d_gene: TRBD2
abundance: few
v_gene: TRBV4-2
j_gene: TRBJ2-7
CDR3nt: TGTGCCAGCAGCCGAGAGCTAGCGGAGGACTACGAGCAGTACTTC
CDR3aa: CASSRELAEDYEQYF

d_gene: TRBD2
abundance: .
v_gene: TRBV28
j_gene: TRBJ2-1
CDR3nt: TGTGCCAGCAGTGGACTAGCGGAGATCAATGAGCAGTTCTTC
CDR3aa: CASSGLAEINEQFF

d_gene: .
abundance: .
v_gene: TRBV11-2
j_gene: TRBJ2-7
CDR3nt: TGTGCCAGCAGCTTACCGGCGGTTAGTGGCGAGCAGTACTTC
CDR3aa: CASSLPAVSGEQYF

d_gene: .
abundance: .
v_gene: TRBV28
j_gene: TRBJ1-2
CDR3nt: TGTGCCAGCAGTTTAATCGGTCACCCGGGCTACACCTTC
CDR3aa: CASSLIGHPGYTF

d_gene: TRBD2
abundance: .
v_gene: TRBV6-5
j_gene: TRBJ2-1
CDR3nt: TGTGCCAGCAGTTACTCGCGGGCGGGAGGGGGTGAGCAGTTCTTC
CDR3aa: CASSYSRAGGGEQFF